The present TCR beta chain was sequenced within a study of blood T cells in healthy people across ages. The CDR3 has 11 residues. Germline assignment: CDR1 KGHDR and CDR2 SFDVKD. The V gene lost 3 bases and the J gene lost 7 bases, with 4 bases spanning the gap. General study results and limits: Among T cells, TCR beta diversity per million cells dropped roughly linearly as age rose.

Next came a second PCR, run for about 7 to 12 cycles, which used a sample-barcoded 5' primer along with a J-beta primer mix. TCRdb re-derived calls from the 5' RACE reads in MiXCR, one entry per CDR3 protein. The table includes about 640,000 distinct CDR3 sequences, about 30% detected once. The table lists this clonotype with a few counts. Its antigen is currently unknown. The chain employs TRBV24-1 and TRBJ2-3, with D unresolved. The sequenced sample was blood. The receptor was isolated from a woman of 80 years or more in good health. The CDR3 bases are TGTGCCACCAGTGATATTTATACGCAGTATTTT. Its translation: CATSDIYTQYF.